The present TCR beta chain was sequenced within a study of T cell repertoires in cytomegalovirus infection. By share, this clonotype ranks as medium-sized. TCRdb redid the calling of the reads with MiXCR, one entry per CDR3 protein. Counted here are some 450,000 distinct CDR3 sequences, about 33% occurring once; the ten biggest clones make up roughly 13%. Trimming cost V 2 bases and J 2 bases, with 17 bases left between them. The CDR3 covers 17 residues. CDR1 is SGHTA, CDR2 FQGNSA, per germline. Sequencing was carried out using PBMCs. The J gene is TRBJ2-3, the V gene TRBV7-2; no clear D gene. The sequence derives from a human donor in good health (CMV status not recorded). Some clones in this sample may be carry-over from other donors' samples. The CDR3 region is CASSLNRPRIYTDTQYF. CDR3 nucleotide sequence: TGTGCCAGCAGCTTAAATAGGCCACGAATATACACAGATACGCAGTATTTT.